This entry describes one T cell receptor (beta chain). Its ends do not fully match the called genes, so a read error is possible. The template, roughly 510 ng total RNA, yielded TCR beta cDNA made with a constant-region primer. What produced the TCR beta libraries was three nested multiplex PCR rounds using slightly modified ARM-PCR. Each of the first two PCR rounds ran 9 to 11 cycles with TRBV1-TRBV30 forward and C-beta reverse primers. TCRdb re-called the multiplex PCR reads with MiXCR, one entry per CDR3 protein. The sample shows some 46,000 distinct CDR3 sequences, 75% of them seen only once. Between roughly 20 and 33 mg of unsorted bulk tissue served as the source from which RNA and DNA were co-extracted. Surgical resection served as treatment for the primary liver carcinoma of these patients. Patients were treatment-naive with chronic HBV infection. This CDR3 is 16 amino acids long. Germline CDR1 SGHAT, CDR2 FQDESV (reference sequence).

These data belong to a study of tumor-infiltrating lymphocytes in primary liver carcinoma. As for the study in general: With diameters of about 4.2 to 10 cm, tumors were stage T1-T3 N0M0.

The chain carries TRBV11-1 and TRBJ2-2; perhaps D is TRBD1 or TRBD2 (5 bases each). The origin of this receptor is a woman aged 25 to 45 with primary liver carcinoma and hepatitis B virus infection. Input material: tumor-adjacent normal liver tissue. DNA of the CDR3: TGTGCCAGCAGCTTAGTGGGGGATACGAACATCGGGGAGCTGTCTTTT. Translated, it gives CASSLVGDTNIGELSF.